This paragraph covers one TCR beta chain sequence. This clonotype was counted many times. The specificity of this receptor is unknown. Base quality data are lacking; no much larger clone is found one base away. Libraries were made using PCR. The data were produced on an Illumina HiSeq 2500. TCR libraries were prepared with molecular barcoding, using unique molecular identifiers to normalize TCRbeta repertoire quantification. TCRdb's own reprocessing of the public reads used fastp at Q25 and MiXCR and kept productive beta chains. Each CDR3 protein gets just one entry, which takes the most common genes and DNA from the rows behind it. The sample table shows 490,000 or so distinct CDR3 sequences, and approximately 12% are seen once. Of the sample, about 5% is held by the ten largest clones. The germline V gene (reference sequence) supplies CDR1 DFQATT and CDR2 SNEGSKA. The CDR3 covers 13 residues, taking in both the cysteine and the phenylalanine. Only CDR3 DNA remains: 39 bases, in frame from the first base. Here V drops 6 bases and J drops 3 bases, and the junction holds 7 bases not matched to any gene.

This record comes from a study of T-cell reconstitution after alpha-beta-depleted transplantation in children (dated by TCRdb to the mid-2010s). Regarding the complete study: T-cell immune reconstitution after TCRalphabeta/CD19-depleted allogeneic hematopoietic cell transplantation in children was quantitatively tracked in the study by means of TCR repertoire profiling.

The receptor chain draws on TRBV20-1 and TRBJ2-7; TRBD1 lines up with 8 middle nucleotides. The sample consisted of PBMCs from the stem cell graft donor, taken from the stem cell graft. This receptor was taken from a human donor who donated a stem cell graft to a child with combined immunodeficiency. This receptor carries the CDR3 CSATKTGVYEQYF. The DNA sequence is TGCAGTGCGACAAAGACAGGGGTCTACGAGCAGTACTTC.